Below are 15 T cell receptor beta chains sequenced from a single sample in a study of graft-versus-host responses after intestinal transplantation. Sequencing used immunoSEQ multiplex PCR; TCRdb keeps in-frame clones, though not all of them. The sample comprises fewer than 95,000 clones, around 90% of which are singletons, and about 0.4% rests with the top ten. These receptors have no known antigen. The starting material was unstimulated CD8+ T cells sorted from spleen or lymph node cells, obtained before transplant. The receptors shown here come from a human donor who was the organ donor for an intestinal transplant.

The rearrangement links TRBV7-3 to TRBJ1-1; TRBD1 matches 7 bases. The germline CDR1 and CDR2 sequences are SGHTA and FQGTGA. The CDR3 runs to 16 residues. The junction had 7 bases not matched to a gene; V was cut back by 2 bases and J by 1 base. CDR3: CASSLGPGQENTEAFF. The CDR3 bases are TGTGCCAGCAGCTTAGGGCCTGGACAGGAGAACACTGAAGCTTTCTTT.

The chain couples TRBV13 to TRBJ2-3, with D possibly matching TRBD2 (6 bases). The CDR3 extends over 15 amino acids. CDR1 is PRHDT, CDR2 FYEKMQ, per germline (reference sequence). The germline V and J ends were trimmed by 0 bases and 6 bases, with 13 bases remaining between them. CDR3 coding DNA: TGTGCCAGCAGCTTAGGCGGTCAGGCGGGGGATACGCAGTATTTT. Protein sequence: CASSLGGQAGDTQYF.

CDR3 loop: CASSYSGEDYEQYF. The CDR3 nucleotides read TGTGCCAGCAGCTATAGCGGGGAAGACTACGAGCAGTACTTC. This chain links TRBV11-2 with TRBJ2-7; TRBD2 matches 8 bases. This CDR3 region has 14 residues. Trimming removed 4 bases from V and 3 bases from J; junction bases left unmatched: 5. CDR1 SGHAT and CDR2 FQNNGV come from the germline V gene.

The DNA of the CDR3 is TGTGCCAGCAGCTCCGGGACAGGGCCTTCTGAAGCTTTCTTT. This encodes CASSSGTGPSEAFF. The chain carries TRBV5-8 and TRBJ1-1; TRBD1 matches 9 bases. CDR3 length equals 14 residues. Germline V lookup: CDR1 SGHTS, CDR2 YDEGEE. V gave up 3 bases and J gave up 6 bases; unmatched junction bases: 6.

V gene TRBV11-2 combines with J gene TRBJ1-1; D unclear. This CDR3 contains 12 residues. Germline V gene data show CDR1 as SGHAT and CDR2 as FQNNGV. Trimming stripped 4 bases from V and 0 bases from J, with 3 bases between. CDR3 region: CASSYMNTEAFF. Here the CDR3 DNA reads TGTGCCAGCAGCTATATGAACACTGAAGCTTTCTTT.

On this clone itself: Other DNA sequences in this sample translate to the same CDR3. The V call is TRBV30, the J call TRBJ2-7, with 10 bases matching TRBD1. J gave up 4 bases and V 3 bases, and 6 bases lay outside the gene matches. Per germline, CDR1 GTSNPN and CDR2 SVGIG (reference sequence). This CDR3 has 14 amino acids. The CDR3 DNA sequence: TGTGCCTGGAGCTCCCCGGGACAGGGGTACGAGCAGTACTTC. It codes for CAWSSPGQGYEQYF. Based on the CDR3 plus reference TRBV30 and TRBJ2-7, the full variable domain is SQTIHQWPATLVQPVGSPLSLECTVEGTSNPNLYWYRQAAGRGLQLLFYSVGIGQISSEVPQNLSASRPQDRQFILSSKKLLLSDSGFYLCAWSSPGQGYEQYFGPGTRLTVT.

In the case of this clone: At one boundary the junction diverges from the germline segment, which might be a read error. CDR3 coding DNA: TGTGCCAGCAGGGAAGAGGGCCGCGGGAATCAGCCCCAGCATTTT. Amino acids: CASREEGRGNQPQHF. V is TRBV2 and J is TRBJ1-5; no clear D. Germline CDR1 SNHLY, CDR2 FYNNEI. This CDR3 comprises 15 residues.

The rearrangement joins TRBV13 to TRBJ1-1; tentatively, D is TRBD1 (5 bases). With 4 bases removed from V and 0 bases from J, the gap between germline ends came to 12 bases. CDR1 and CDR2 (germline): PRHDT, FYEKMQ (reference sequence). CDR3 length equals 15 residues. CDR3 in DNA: TGTGCCAGCAGCTCCAATTCAGGGTTGAACACTGAAGCTTTCTTT. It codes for CASSSNSGLNTEAFF.

Here the CDR3 reads CASSLSRVFSYEQYF. CDR3 bases: TGTGCCAGCAGCTTGAGCAGGGTATTTTCCTACGAGCAGTACTTC. This chain connects TRBV5-5 to TRBJ2-7, with D possibly TRBD1 on 5 matching bases. The CDR3 length is 15 residues. V was pared by 1 base and J by 1 base, with 12 bases between. Per germline, CDR1 SGHKS and CDR2 YYEKEE (reference sequence).

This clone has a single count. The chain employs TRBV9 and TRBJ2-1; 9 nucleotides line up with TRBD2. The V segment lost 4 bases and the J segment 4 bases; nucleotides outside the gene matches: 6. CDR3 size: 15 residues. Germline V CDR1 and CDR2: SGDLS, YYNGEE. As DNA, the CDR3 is TGTGCCAGCAGCCCCGACCTAGCGGGATACAATGAGCAGTTCTTC. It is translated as CASSPDLAGYNEQFF.

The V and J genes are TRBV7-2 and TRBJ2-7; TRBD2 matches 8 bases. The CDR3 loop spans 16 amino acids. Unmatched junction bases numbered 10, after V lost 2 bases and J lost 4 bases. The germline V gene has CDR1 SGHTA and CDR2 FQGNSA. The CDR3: CASSLSAGLVLYEQYF. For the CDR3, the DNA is TGTGCCAGCAGCTTAAGCGCGGGACTAGTCCTTTACGAGCAGTACTTC.

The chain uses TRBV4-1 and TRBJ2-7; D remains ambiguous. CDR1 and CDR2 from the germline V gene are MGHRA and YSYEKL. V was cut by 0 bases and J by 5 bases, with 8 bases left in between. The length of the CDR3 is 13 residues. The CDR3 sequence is CASSQDPGNEQYF. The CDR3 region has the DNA TGCGCCAGCAGCCAAGATCCGGGTAACGAGCAGTACTTC.

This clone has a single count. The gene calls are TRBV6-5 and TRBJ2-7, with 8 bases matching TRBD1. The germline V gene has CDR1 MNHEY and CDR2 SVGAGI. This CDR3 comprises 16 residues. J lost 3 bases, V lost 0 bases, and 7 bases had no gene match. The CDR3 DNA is TGTGCCAGCAGTTACTCGGTGGGACAGGAGATCTACGAGCAGTACTTC. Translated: CASSYSVGQEIYEQYF.

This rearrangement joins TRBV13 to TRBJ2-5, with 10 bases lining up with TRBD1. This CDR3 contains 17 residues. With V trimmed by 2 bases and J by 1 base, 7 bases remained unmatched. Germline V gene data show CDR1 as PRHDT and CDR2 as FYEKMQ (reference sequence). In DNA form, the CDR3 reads TGTGCCAGCAGCTTAATTACCGGGACAGGGGTCCAAGAGACCCAGTACTTC. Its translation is CASSLITGTGVQETQYF.

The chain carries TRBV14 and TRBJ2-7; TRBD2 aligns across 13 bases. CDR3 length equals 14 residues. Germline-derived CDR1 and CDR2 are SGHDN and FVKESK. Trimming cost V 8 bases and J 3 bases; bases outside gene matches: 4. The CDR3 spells CASAGLAGFYEQYF. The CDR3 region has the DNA TGTGCCAGCGCGGGACTAGCGGGGTTCTACGAGCAGTACTTC.